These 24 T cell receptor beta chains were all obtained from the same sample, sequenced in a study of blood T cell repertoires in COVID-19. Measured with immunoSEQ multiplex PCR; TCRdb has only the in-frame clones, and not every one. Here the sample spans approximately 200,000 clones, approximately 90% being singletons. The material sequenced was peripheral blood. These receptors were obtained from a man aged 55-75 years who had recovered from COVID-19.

The CDR3 is CATSDRLGGGYGYTF. The CDR3 DNA is TGTGCCACCAGTGACCGCCTGGGGGGGGGTTATGGCTACACCTTC. V gene TRBV24-1 combines with J gene TRBJ1-2; D perhaps matches TRBD1 (5 bases). V shed 4 bases and J shed 5 bases, with 16 bases lying between them. CDR1 KGHDR and CDR2 SFDVKD come from the germline V gene. This CDR3 has 15 amino acids.

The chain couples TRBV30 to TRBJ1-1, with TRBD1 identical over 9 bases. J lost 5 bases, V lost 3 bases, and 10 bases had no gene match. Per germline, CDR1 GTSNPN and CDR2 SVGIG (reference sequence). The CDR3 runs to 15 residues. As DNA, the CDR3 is TGTGCCTGGAGCCACGAAACAGGGGGCCAAACTGAAGCTTTCTTT. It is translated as CAWSHETGGQTEAFF.

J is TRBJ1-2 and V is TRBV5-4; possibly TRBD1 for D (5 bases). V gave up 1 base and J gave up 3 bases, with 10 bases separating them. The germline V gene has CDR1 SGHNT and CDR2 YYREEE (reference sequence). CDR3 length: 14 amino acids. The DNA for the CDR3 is TGTGCCAGCAGCTTGTTAACAGGTGACTATGGCTACACCTTC. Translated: CASSLLTGDYGYTF.

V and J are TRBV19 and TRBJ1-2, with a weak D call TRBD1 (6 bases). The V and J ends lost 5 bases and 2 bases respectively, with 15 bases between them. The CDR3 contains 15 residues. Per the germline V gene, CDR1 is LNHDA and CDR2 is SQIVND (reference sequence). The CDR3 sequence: CASSPRGTGNYGYTF. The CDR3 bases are TGTGCCAGTAGTCCCCGAGGCACAGGGAACTATGGCTACACCTTC.

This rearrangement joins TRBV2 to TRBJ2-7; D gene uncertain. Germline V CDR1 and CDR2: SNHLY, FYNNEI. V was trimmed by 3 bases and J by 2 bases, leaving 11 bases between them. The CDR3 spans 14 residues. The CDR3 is CASSEGAFPYEQYF. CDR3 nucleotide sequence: TGTGCCAGCAGTGAGGGCGCGTTTCCCTACGAGCAGTACTTC.

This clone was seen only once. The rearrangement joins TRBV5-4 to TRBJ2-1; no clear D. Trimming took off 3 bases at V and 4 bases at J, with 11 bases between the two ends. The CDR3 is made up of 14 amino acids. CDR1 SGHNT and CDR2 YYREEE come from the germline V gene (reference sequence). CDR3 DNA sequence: TGTGCCAGCAGCTCCACAACCCGATACAATGAGCAGTTCTTC. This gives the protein CASSSTTRYNEQFF.

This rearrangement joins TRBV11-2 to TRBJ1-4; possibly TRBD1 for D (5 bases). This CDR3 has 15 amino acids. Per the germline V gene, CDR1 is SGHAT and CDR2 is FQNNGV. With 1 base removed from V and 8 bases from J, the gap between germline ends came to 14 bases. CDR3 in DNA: TGTGCCAGCAGCTTAGTAGCGGGCGAGGGGGAAAAACTGTTTTTT. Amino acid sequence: CASSLVAGEGEKLFF.

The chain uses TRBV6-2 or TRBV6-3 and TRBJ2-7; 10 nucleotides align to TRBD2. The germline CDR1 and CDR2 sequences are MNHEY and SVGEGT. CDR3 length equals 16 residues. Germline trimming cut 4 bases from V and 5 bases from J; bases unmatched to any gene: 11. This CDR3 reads CASSWIFWTSGHEQYF. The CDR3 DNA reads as TGTGCCAGCAGTTGGATCTTTTGGACTAGCGGTCACGAGCAGTACTTC.

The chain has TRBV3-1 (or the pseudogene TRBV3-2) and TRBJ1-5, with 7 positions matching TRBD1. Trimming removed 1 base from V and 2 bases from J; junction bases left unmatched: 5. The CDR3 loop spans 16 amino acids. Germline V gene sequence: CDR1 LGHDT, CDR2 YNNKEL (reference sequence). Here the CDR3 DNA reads TGTGCCAGCAGCCAAGTTGGTACAGGGGGCAATCAGCCCCAGCATTTT. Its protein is CASSQVGTGGNQPQHF.

CDR3 amino acids: CASSTGLAGVPFF. CDR3 DNA sequence: TGTGCCAGTAGTACTGGACTAGCGGGAGTTCCTTTCTTC. The chain uses TRBV19 and TRBJ2-1; TRBD2 aligns across 13 bases. The CDR3 runs to 13 residues. With 4 bases clipped from V and 16 bases from J, the junction kept 7 bases outside the gene matches. CDR1 and CDR2 (germline): LNHDA, SQIVND (reference sequence).

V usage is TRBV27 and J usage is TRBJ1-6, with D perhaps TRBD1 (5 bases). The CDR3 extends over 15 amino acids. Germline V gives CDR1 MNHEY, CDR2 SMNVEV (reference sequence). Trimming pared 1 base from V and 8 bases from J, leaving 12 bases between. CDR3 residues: CASSLWQGRDSPLHF. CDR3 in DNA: TGTGCCAGCAGTTTATGGCAGGGCCGAGATTCACCCCTCCACTTT.

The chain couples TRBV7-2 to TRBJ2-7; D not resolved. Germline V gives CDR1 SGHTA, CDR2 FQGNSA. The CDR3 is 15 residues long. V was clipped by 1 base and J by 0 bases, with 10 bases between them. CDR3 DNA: TGTGCCAGCAGCTTAGGGCAGGTCCGCTCCTACGAGCAGTACTTC. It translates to CASSLGQVRSYEQYF.

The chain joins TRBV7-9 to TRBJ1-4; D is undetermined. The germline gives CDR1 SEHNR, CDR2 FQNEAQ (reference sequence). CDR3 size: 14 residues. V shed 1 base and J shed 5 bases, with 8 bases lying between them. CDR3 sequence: CASSLVVENEKLFF. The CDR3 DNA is TGTGCCAGCAGCTTAGTTGTGGAGAATGAAAAACTGTTTTTT.

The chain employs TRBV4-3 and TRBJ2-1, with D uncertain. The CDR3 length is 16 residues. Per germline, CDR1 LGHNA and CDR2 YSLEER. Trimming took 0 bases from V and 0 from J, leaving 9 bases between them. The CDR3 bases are TGCGCCAGCAGCCAAGAGGCCCTGTTCTCCTACAATGAGCAGTTCTTC. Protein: CASSQEALFSYNEQFF.

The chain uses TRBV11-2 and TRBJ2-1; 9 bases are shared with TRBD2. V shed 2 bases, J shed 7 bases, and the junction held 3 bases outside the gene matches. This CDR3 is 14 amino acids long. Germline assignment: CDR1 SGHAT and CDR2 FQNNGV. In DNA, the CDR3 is TGTGCCAGCAGCTTAACTAGCGGGCGTAATGAGCAGTTCTTC. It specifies CASSLTSGRNEQFF.

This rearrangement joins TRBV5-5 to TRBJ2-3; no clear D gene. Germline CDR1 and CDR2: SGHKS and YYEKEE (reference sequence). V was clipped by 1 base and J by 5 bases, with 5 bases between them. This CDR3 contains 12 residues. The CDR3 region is CASSLSQDTQYF. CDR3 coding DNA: TGTGCCAGCAGCTTGTCCCAAGATACGCAGTATTTT.

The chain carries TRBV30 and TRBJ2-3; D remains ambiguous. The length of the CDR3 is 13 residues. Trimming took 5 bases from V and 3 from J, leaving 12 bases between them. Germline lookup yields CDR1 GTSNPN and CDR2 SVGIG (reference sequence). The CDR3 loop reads CAWGLQSTDTQYF. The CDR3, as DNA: TGTGCCTGGGGGCTTCAGTCGACAGATACGCAGTATTTT. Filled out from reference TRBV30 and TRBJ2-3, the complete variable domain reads SQTIHQWPATLVQPVGSPLSLECTVEGTSNPNLYWYRQAAGRGLQLLFYSVGIGQISSEVPQNLSASRPQDRQFILSSKKLLLSDSGFYLCAWGLQSTDTQYFGPGTRLTVL.

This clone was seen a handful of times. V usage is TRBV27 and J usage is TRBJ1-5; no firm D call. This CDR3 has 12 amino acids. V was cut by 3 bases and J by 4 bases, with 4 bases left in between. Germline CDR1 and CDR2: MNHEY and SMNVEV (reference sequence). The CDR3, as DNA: TGTGCCAGCAGTTTTCTTAATCAGCCCCAGCATTTT. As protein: CASSFLNQPQHF.

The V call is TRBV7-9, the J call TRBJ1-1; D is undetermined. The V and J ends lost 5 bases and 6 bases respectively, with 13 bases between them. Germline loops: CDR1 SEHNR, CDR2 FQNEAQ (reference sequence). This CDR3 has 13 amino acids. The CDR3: CASSISSVSEAFF. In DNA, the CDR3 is TGTGCCAGCAGCATCTCCTCGGTCTCTGAAGCTTTCTTT.

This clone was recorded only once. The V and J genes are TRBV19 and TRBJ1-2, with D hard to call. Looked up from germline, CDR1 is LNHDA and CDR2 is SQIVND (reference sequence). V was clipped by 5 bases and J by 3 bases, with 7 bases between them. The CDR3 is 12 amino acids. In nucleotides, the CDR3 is TGTGCCAGTAGTCTGTATGACTATGGCTACACCTTC. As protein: CASSLYDYGYTF.

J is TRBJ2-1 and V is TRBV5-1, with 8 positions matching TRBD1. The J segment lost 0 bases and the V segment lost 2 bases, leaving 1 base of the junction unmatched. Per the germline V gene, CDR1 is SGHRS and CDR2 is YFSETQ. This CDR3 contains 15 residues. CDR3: CASSLQGGSYNEQFF. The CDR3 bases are TGCGCCAGCAGCTTACAGGGGGGCTCCTACAATGAGCAGTTCTTC.

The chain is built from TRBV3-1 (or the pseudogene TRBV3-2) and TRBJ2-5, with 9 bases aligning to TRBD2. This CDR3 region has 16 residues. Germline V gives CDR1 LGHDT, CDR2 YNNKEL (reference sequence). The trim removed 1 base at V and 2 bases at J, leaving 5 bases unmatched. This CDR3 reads CASSQGGGGGQETQYF. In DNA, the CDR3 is TGTGCCAGCAGCCAAGGTGGCGGGGGGGGGCAAGAGACCCAGTACTTC.

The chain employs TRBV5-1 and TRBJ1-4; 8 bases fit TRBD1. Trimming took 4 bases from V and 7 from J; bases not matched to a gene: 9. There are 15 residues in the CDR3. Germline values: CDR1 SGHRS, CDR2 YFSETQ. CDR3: CASSNTGGSGEKLFF. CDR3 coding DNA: TGCGCCAGCAGCAACACAGGGGGGTCGGGTGAAAAACTGTTTTTT.

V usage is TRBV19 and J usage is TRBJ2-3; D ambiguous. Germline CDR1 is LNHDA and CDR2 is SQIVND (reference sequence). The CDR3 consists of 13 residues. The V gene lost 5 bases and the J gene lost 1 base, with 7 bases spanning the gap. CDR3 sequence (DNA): TGTGCCAGTAGTCAACTCCGCACAGATACGCAGTATTTT. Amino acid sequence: CASSQLRTDTQYF.